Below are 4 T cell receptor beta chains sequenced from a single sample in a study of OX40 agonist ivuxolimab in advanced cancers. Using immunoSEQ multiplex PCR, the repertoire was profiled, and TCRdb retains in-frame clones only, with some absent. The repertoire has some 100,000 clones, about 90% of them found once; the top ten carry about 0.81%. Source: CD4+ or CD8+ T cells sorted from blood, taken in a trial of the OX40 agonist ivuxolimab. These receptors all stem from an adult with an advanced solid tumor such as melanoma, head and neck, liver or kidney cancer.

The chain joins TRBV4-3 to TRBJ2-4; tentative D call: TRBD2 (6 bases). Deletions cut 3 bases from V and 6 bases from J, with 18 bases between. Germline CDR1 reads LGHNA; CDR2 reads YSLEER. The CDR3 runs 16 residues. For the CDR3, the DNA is TGCGCCAGCAGCCACGGGACTGCATCAGGGAGAAACATTCAGTACTTC. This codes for CASSHGTASGRNIQYF.

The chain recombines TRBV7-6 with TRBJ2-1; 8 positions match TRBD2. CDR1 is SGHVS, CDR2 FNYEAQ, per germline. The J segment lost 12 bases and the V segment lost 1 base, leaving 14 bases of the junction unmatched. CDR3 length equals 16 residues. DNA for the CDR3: TGTGCCAGCAGCTTAGTACCGGCGGGAGGTGTAACAGGGCAGTTCTTC. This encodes CASSLVPAGGVTGQFF.

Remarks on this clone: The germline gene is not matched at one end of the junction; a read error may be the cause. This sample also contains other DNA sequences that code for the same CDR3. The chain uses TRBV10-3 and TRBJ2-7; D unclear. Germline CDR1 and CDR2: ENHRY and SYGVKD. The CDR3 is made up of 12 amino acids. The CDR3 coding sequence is TGTGCCATCAGTGTCACGGGTTACGAACAGTACTTC. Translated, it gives CAISVTGYEQYF.

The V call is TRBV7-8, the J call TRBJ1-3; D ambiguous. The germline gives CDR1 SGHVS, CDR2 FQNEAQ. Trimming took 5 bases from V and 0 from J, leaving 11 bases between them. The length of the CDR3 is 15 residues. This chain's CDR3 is CASSAIGYSGNTIYF. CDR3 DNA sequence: TGTGCCAGCAGCGCCATCGGGTACTCTGGAAACACCATATATTTT.